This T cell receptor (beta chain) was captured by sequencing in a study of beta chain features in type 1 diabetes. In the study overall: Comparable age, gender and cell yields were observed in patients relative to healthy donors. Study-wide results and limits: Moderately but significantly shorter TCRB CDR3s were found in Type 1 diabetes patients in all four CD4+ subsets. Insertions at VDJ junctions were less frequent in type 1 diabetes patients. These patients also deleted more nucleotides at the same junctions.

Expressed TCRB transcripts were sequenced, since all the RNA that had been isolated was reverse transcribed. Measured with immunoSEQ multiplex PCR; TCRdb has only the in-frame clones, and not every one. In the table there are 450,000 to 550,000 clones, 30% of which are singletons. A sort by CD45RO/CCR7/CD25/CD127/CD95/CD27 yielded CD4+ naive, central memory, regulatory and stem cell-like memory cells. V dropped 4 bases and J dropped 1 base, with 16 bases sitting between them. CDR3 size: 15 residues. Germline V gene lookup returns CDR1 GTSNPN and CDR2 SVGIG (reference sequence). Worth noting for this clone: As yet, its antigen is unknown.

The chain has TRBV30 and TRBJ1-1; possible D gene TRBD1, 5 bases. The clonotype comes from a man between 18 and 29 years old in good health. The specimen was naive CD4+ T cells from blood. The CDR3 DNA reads TGTGCCTGGACTCTAAGGGGAGAGCGGAACACTGAAGCTTTCTTT. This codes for CAWTLRGERNTEAFF. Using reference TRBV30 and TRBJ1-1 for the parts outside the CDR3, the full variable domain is SQTIHQWPATLVQPVGSPLSLECTVEGTSNPNLYWYRQAAGRGLQLLFYSVGIGQISSEVPQNLSASRPQDRQFILSSKKLLLSDSGFYLCAWTLRGERNTEAFFGQGTRLTVV.